This is a list of T cell receptor beta chains from one sample in a study of blood T cell repertoires in COVID-19. The table came from immunoSEQ multiplex PCR; TCRdb's copy has only in-frame clones and leaves some out. The sample includes under 200,000 clones, 83% of them seen just once. What was sequenced was peripheral blood. All receptors come from an elderly woman with acute or convalescent COVID-19. The CDR3 runs from the conserved cysteine through the conserved F or W. The D gene is left open where the match is weak. Clone size is stated in some rows and not others, as once, few, many or a class when expanded.

CASSVGQGDEQYF	TGTGCCAGCAGTGTGGGACAGGGAGACGAGCAGTACTTC	TRBV28	TRBJ2-7	-	TRBD1
CASSQGYAGEQYF	TGTGCCAGCAGCCAAGGGTATGCGGGCGAGCAGTACTTC	TRBV11-2	TRBJ2-7	-	-
CASRTGGNTGELFF	TGCGCCAGCCGGACAGGGGGCAACACCGGGGAGCTGTTTTTT	TRBV5-1	TRBJ2-2	-	TRBD1
CASSPTRNTEAFF	TGCGCCAGCAGCCCGACACGGAACACTGAAGCTTTCTTT	TRBV5-1	TRBJ1-1	many	-
CASSPWTGGFLNTEAFF	TGTGCCAGCAGCCCTTGGACAGGGGGTTTCTTGAACACTGAAGCTTTCTTT	TRBV7-7	TRBJ1-1	-	TRBD1
CASNDLDRPGEKLFF	TGTGCCAGCAACGACCTGGACCGACCAGGGGAAAAACTGTTTTTT	TRBV6-5	TRBJ1-4	-	-
CASSYRGLSNQPQHF	TGTGCCAGCAGCTACAGGGGGCTGAGCAATCAGCCCCAGCATTTT	TRBV5-6	TRBJ1-5	-	TRBD1
CASSWGVNEQFF	TGTGCCAGCAGTTGGGGCGTCAATGAGCAGTTCTTC	TRBV28	TRBJ2-1	-	-
CASRLTGNQPQHF	TGTGCCAGCAGACTGACAGGCAATCAGCCCCAGCATTTT	TRBV6-5	TRBJ1-5	-	-
CSVAGPGTGSSYNEQFF	TGCAGCGTGGCCGGGCCCGGGACAGGGAGCTCCTACAATGAGCAGTTCTTC	TRBV29-1	TRBJ2-1	-	TRBD1
CASSFFGSYEQYF	TGTGCCAGCAGCTTTTTCGGTTCCTACGAGCAGTACTTC	TRBV7-9	TRBJ2-7	-	-
CASSLDSLNTIYF	TGTGCCAGCAGCCTGGACAGTTTAAACACCATATATTTT	TRBV11-2	TRBJ1-3	few	-
CASSVAHRETQYF	TGTGCCAGCAGCGTAGCGCATCGGGAGACCCAGTACTTC	TRBV9	TRBJ2-5	-	-
CASSLGLGQGNSPLHF	TGCGCCAGCAGCTTGGGGCTGGGGCAGGGGAATTCACCCCTCCACTTT	TRBV5-1	TRBJ1-6	few	-
CASSPRGTGNEQYF	TGTGCCAGCAGCCCACGGGGGACAGGGAACGAGCAGTACTTC	TRBV5-8	TRBJ2-7	-	TRBD1
CATRESGGLGEKLFF	TGTGCCACCAGGGAGAGTGGGGGACTAGGGGAAAAACTGTTTTTT	TRBV15	TRBJ1-4	few	-
CASSYRGAASYEQYF	TGTGCCAGCAGCTACAGGGGAGCGGCCTCCTACGAGCAGTACTTC	TRBV7-2	TRBJ2-7	few	TRBD1
CASSVEGEGEQFF	TGTGCCAGCAGCGTAGAAGGGGAGGGCGAGCAGTTCTTC	TRBV9	TRBJ2-1	-	TRBD2
CASSQEPSRGVSYEQYF	TGTGCCAGCAGCCAAGAGCCCTCGCGGGGGGTCAGCTACGAGCAGTACTTC	TRBV3-1/TRBV3-2	TRBJ2-7	-	TRBD2
CASSPFRGWDTEAFF	TGTGCCAGCTCACCATTCCGGGGGTGGGACACTGAAGCTTTCTTT	TRBV18	TRBJ1-1	-	-
CASNTGWGANVLTF	TGTGCCAGCAATACAGGGTGGGGGGCCAACGTCCTGACTTTC	TRBV2	TRBJ2-6	-	-
CASSFPAGVTDTQYF	TGTGCCAGCAGCTTCCCGGCAGGGGTAACAGATACGCAGTATTTT	TRBV7-2	TRBJ2-3	-	-
CARQAPTYNSPLHF	TGTGCCAGGCAGGCCCCGACGTACAATTCACCCCTCCACTTT	TRBV2	TRBJ1-6	-	-
CASSRAVAGASYEQYF	TGTGCCAGCAGCCGGGCCGTAGCGGGGGCGTCCTACGAGCAGTACTTC	TRBV11-2	TRBJ2-7	-	TRBD2
CASGLAGRSYEQYF	TGTGCCAGCGGTCTAGCGGGGCGGTCCTACGAGCAGTACTTC	TRBV6-5	TRBJ2-7	-	TRBD2
CAWKMGQKNTEAFF	TGTGCCTGGAAAATGGGACAGAAGAACACTGAAGCTTTCTTT	TRBV30	TRBJ1-1	-	TRBD1
CASSPDRGRVNTEAFF	TGTGCCAGCTCACCGGACAGGGGGCGCGTAAACACTGAAGCTTTCTTT	TRBV18	TRBJ1-1	-	TRBD1
CASSLAGTGLSRLFF	TGTGCCAGCAGCTTGGCCGGGACAGGGCTAAGTCGACTGTTTTTT	TRBV5-6	TRBJ1-4	-	TRBD1
CASSESTGTVNTEAFF	TGCGCCAGCAGTGAGTCTACGGGGACAGTAAACACTGAAGCTTTCTTT	TRBV10-1	TRBJ1-1	once	TRBD1
CASSLTGNIQYF	TGTGCCAGCAGCTTAACGGGGAACATTCAGTACTTC	TRBV7-2	TRBJ2-4	-	-
CASSLGQDVNEQFF	TGCGCCAGCAGCTTGGGGCAGGATGTCAATGAGCAGTTCTTC	TRBV5-1	TRBJ2-1	-	-
CASSVPRGALMNTEAFF	TGTGCCAGTAGTGTGCCCAGGGGGGCTCTTATGAACACTGAAGCTTTCTTT	TRBV19	TRBJ1-1	-	TRBD1
CASSGLGGHYEQYF	TGTGCCAGCAGTGGGCTCGGGGGGCATTACGAGCAGTACTTC	TRBV2	TRBJ2-7	-	-
CASSIALAGRYEQYF	TGTGCCAGTAGTATAGCTCTAGCGGGGAGGTACGAGCAGTACTTC	TRBV19	TRBJ2-7	-	TRBD2
CASSVAPSPGYEQYF	TGTGCCAGCAGCGTAGCACCCTCCCCCGGGTACGAGCAGTACTTC	TRBV9	TRBJ2-7	-	-
CASSRLGGDGYTF	TGTGCCAGCAGCCGACTGGGGGGAGATGGCTACACCTTC	TRBV11-2	TRBJ1-2	-	-
CASSPLPSSYNEQFF	TGCGCCAGCAGCCCACTTCCAAGCTCCTACAATGAGCAGTTCTTC	TRBV4-3	TRBJ2-1	-	-
CASSRGWDSNQPQHF	TGTGCCAGCAGCCGGGGGTGGGACAGCAACCAGCCCCAGCATTTT	TRBV5-6	TRBJ1-5	-	TRBD1
CASSVVGTSGGNEQFF	TGTGCCAGCAGTGTAGTCGGGACTAGTGGGGGCAATGAGCAGTTCTTC	TRBV2	TRBJ2-1	-	TRBD2
CASSFSVGTNEKLFF	TGTGCCAGCAGCTTTTCTGTGGGCACTAATGAAAAACTGTTTTTT	TRBV7-8	TRBJ1-4	-	-
CASSHQDRDSEAFF	TGCGCCAGCAGCCATCAGGACAGGGACTCTGAAGCTTTCTTT	TRBV4-1	TRBJ1-1	-	TRBD1